What follows describes a single TCR beta chain. Just one base apart from a much larger clone, this may be a read error. The use of a sample-barcoded 5' primer and a J-beta primer mix characterized a second PCR of roughly 6 to 11 cycles. TCRdb ran MiXCR on the 5' RACE reads and lists one entry per CDR3 protein. The repertoire includes hundreds of thousands of distinct CDR3 sequences, around 54% of them detected once, and 30% to 40% sits in the top ten. This specimen comes from a study of blood T cells in healthy people across ages. Germline CDR1 reads SQVTM; CDR2 reads ANQGSEA. The V end lost 4 bases, the J end lost 1 base, and 7 bases lay between the germline ends. CDR3 length: 12 amino acids.

The source of this sequence is a man aged 55 to 70 in good health. The sample comprised blood. The rearrangement joins TRBV29-1 to TRBJ1-1; D is unclear. This chain's CDR3 is CSVGEPNTEAFF. CDR3 nucleotides: TGCAGCGTTGGGGAGCCGAACACTGAAGCTTTCTTT. Full variable domain (outside the CDR3, taken from reference TRBV29-1 and TRBJ1-1): SAVISQKPSRDICQRGTSLTIQCQVDSQVTMMFWYRQQPGQSLTLIATANQGSEATYESGFVIDKFPISRPNLTFSTLTVSNMSPEDSSIYLCSVGEPNTEAFFGQGTRLTVV.